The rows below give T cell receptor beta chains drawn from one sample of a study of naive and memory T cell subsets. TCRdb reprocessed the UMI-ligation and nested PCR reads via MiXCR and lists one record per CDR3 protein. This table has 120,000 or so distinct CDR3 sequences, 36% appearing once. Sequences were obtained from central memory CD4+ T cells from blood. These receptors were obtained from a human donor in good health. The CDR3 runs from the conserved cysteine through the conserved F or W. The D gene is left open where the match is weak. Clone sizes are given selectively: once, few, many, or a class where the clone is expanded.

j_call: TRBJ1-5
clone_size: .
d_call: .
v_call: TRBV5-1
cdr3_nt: TGCGCCAGCAGCTTGGGGTCCGGCGGGACTCAGCCCCAGCATTTT
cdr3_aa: CASSLGSGGTQPQHF

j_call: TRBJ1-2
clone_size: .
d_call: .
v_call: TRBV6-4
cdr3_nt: TGTGCCAGCAGTGACACCCGAACTGGCTACACCTTC
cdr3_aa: CASSDTRTGYTF

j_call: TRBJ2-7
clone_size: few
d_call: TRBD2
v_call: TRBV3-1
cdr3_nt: TGTGCCAGCAGCTTCGGGGGAGCGGGAGGGAGGTACGAGCAGTACTTC
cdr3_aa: CASSFGGAGGRYEQYF

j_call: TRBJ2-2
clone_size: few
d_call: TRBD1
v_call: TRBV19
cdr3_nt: TGTGCCAGTAGTTTTCGGACAGGGAGTTCCGGGGAGCTGTTTTTT
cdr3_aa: CASSFRTGSSGELFF

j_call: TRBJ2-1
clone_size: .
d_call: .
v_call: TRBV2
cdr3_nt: TGTGCCAGCAGTGAAAGACTAGGCGCCTACAATGAGCAGTTCTTC
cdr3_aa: CASSERLGAYNEQFF

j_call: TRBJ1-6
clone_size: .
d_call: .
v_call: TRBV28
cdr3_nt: TGTGCCAGCAGTTTATCAGCGGGGGTTAATTCACCCCTCCACTTT
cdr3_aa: CASSLSAGVNSPLHF

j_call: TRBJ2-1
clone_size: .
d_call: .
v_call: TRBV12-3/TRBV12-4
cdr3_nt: TGTGCCAGCACCCCCCTATCGGGAGTAGGGGAGAATGAGCAGTTCTTC
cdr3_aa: CASTPLSGVGENEQFF

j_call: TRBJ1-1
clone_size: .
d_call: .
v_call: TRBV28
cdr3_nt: TGTGCCAGCAGTTTGGTCCAGAGTAACACTGAAGCTTTCTTT
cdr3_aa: CASSLVQSNTEAFF

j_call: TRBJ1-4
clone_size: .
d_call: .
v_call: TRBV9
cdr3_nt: TGTGCCAGCAGCAGCCCGACAGCCAGAGGCGAAAAACTGTTTTTT
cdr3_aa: CASSSPTARGEKLFF

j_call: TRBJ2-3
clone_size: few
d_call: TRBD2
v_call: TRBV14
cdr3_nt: TGTGCCAGCAGCCAAGTCGAGTTACTAGCGGGAGGGGGTGCAAATACGCAGTATTTT
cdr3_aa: CASSQVELLAGGGANTQYF

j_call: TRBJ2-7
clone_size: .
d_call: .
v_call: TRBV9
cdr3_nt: TGTGCCAGCAGCGTAAGGGCATCCTCATACGAGCAGTACTTC
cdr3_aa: CASSVRASSYEQYF

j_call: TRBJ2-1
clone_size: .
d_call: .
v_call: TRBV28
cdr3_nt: TGTGCCAGCAGTTTGAGGTGGGCCTCGTCCAATGAGCAGTTCTTC
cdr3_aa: CASSLRWASSNEQFF

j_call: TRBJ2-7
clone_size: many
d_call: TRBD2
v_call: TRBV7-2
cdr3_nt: TGTGCCAGCAGCCCATACCCCGGGACTAGTTCTTACGAGCAGTACTTC
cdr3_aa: CASSPYPGTSSYEQYF

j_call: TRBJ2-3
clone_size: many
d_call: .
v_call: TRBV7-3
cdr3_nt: TGTGCCAGCAGCTTAGGGACCACAGATACGCAGTATTTT
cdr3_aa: CASSLGTTDTQYF

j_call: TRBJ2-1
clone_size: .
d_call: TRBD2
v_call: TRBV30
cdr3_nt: TGTGCCTGGACCCCCAGGGTTGCGGGAGGGCCGGGTGAGCAGTTCTTC
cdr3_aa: CAWTPRVAGGPGEQFF